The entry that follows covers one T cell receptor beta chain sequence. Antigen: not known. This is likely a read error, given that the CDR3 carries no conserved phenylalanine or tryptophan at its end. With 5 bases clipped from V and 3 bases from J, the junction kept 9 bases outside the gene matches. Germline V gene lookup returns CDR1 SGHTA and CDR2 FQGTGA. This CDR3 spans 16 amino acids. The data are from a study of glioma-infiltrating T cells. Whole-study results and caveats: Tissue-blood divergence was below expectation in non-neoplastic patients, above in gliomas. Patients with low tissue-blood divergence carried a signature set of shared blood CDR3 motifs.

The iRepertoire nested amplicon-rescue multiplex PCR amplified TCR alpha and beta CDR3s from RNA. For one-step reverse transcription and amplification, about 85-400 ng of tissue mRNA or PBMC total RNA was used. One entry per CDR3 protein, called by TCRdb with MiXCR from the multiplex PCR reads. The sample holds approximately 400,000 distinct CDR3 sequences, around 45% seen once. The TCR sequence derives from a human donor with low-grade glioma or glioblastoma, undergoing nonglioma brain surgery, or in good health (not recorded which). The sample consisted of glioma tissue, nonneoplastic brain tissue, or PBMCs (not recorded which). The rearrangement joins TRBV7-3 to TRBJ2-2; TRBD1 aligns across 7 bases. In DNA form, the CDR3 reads TGTGCCAGCAGCCTCGACAGGGTGGCGTACACCGGGGAGCTGTTTCTT. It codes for CASSLDRVAYTGELFL.